This TCR beta chain is from a study of cytomegalovirus exposure and HLA in healthy donors. Findings of the study overall: Being productive about 87% or about 30% of the time was typical of most TCR beta V segments in an earlier analysis.

Concerning this clone: Its antigen is undetermined.

Germline V gene lookup returns CDR1 MDHEN and CDR2 SYDVKM. The V gene lost 7 bases and the J gene lost 2 bases, with 11 bases spanning the gap. CDR3 length: 14 amino acids. The PCR used 60 Vbeta and 13 Jbeta primers. Here immunoSEQ multiplex PCR was the method, and the copy in TCRdb shows in-frame clones only, minus some. The sample includes 100,000 to 150,000 clones, 80% seen only once; the top ten take more than 8%. The J gene is TRBJ2-2, the V gene TRBV28; D is perhaps TRBD1 (5 bases). Sequencing used PBMCs. The source is a man aged 25 to 45 in good health and CMV-seropositive. The CDR3 region has the DNA TGTGCCAGCATAAAAGGGGTAAACACCGGGGAGCTGTTTTTT. Amino acid sequence: CASIKGVNTGELFF.